These 12 T cell receptor beta chains were sequenced from one sample in a study of blood T cell repertoires in COVID-19. Assay used: immunoSEQ multiplex PCR; TCRdb lists only in-frame clones, some missing. The sample lists 320,000 or so clones, over 75% occurring once. Sequencing was performed on PBMCs or T cells enriched from blood (not recorded which). The receptors were gathered from a woman younger than 45 who had recovered from COVID-19.

This clone was detected a few times. The rearrangement links TRBV19 to TRBJ2-3; 8 nucleotides match TRBD1. CDR1 is LNHDA and CDR2 is SQIVND in the germline V gene (reference sequence). The CDR3 has 14 amino acids. With V trimmed by 7 bases and J by 4 bases, 7 bases remained unmatched. CDR3 nucleotide sequence: TGTGCCAGTAAGGAGACAGGGGCGGCAGATACGCAGTATTTT. Amino acid sequence: CASKETGAADTQYF.

V usage is TRBV2 and J usage is TRBJ1-5; 12 bases are a match to TRBD1. V was clipped by 6 bases and J by 6 bases; unmatched bases: 6. CDR3 length: 15 residues. The germline gives CDR1 SNHLY, CDR2 FYNNEI. The CDR3 spells CASRTGTGGSQPQHF. The CDR3 DNA reads TGTGCCAGCAGAACCGGGACAGGGGGCTCTCAGCCCCAGCATTTT.

This clone has only one observation. The CDR3 is CASSSTRTGSYEQYF. The CDR3 coding sequence is TGTGCCAGCAGTTCAACTCGGACAGGGAGCTACGAGCAGTACTTC. This chain joins TRBV6-5 and TRBJ2-7; TRBD1 matches 8 bases. V shed 4 bases, J shed 3 bases, and the junction held 8 bases outside the gene matches. The CDR3 consists of 15 residues. CDR1 and CDR2 from the germline V gene are MNHEY and SVGAGI.

The chain has TRBV12-3 or TRBV12-4 and TRBJ2-1, with a weak D call TRBD1 (5 bases). Between the trimmed V and J ends, which lost 1 base and 14 bases, there was a span of 9 bases. This CDR3 contains 11 residues. The CDR3 loop is CASSLGSGKFF. DNA of the CDR3: TGTGCCAGCAGTTTAGGGTCAGGGAAGTTCTTC.

The chain joins TRBV27 to TRBJ2-3, with 10 bases fitting TRBD2. CDR1 and CDR2 (germline): MNHEY, SMNVEV (reference sequence). There are 16 residues in the CDR3. Trimming at V came to 6 bases and at J to 5 bases, leaving 11 bases not matched to a gene. CDR3 coding DNA: TGTGCCAGCAGCCGAACCGGGACTAGCGAGGTAGATACGCAGTATTTT. It yields the protein CASSRTGTSEVDTQYF.

This chain joins TRBV30 and TRBJ1-5, with a weak D call TRBD1 (5 bases). CDR1 and CDR2 from the germline V gene are GTSNPN and SVGIG (reference sequence). Trimming pared 3 bases from V and 5 bases from J, leaving 17 bases between. The CDR3 covers 15 residues. The CDR3, as DNA: TGTGCCTGGAGACCCTTGGGGCAGGACCATCAGCCCCAGCATTTT. The encoded protein is CAWRPLGQDHQPQHF.

The chain employs TRBV19 and TRBJ1-1; no firm D call. The germline gives CDR1 LNHDA, CDR2 SQIVND (reference sequence). The CDR3 has 14 amino acids. V was clipped by 5 bases and J by 0 bases, with 10 bases between them. CDR3 sequence (DNA): TGTGCCAGTAGTGGGCTTGCTTTGAACACTGAAGCTTTCTTT. Its protein product is CASSGLALNTEAFF. The complete variable domain, with remaining parts taken from reference TRBV19 and TRBJ1-1, reads DGGITQSPKYLFRKEGQNVTLSCEQNLNHDAMYWYRQDPGQGLRLIYYSQIVNDFQKGDIAEGYSVSREKKESFPLTVTSAQKNPTAFYLCASSGLALNTEAFFGQGTRLTVV.

This clone occurred once. V usage is TRBV2 and J usage is TRBJ1-5, with D uncertain. The CDR3 extends over 15 amino acids. Germline CDR1 and CDR2: SNHLY and FYNNEI. Trimming removed 4 bases at V and 2 bases at J, with 12 bases between. CDR3 in amino acids: CASSGGFEGNQPQHF. As DNA, the CDR3 is TGTGCCAGCAGTGGAGGGTTTGAAGGCAATCAGCCCCAGCATTTT.

This chain connects TRBV27 to TRBJ2-6, with D tentatively TRBD1 (6 bases). Germline CDR1 is MNHEY and CDR2 is SMNVEV (reference sequence). The length of the CDR3 is 18 residues. V was shortened by 7 bases and J by 0 bases, with 19 bases between the two germline ends. The CDR3 sequence: CASTKMGTLPSGANVLTF. The DNA for the CDR3 is TGTGCCAGCACCAAAATGGGGACATTGCCCTCTGGGGCCAACGTCCTGACTTTC.

This clone was seen just once. The chain links TRBV5-5 to TRBJ2-2; D unresolved. V gave up 0 bases and J gave up 6 bases, with 9 bases separating them. Per the germline V gene, CDR1 is SGHKS and CDR2 is YYEKEE (reference sequence). The length of the CDR3 is 14 residues. CDR3 DNA: TGTGCCAGCAGCTTGGGCTGGAGTGCCGGGGAGCTGTTTTTT. Encoded protein: CASSLGWSAGELFF.

CDR3 residues: CASSLDSWNTGELFF. The CDR3 coding sequence is TGTGCCAGCAGCTTAGACTCCTGGAACACCGGGGAGCTGTTTTTT. The V gene is TRBV11-2, the J gene TRBJ2-2; D is ambiguous. Trimming removed 0 bases at V and 1 base at J, with 6 bases between. CDR1 and CDR2 from the germline V gene are SGHAT and FQNNGV. The CDR3 has 15 residues.

The CDR3 coding sequence is TGTGCCAGCAGCGAGGCGCGGTTACTAGCAGATACGCAGTATTTT. Its protein is CASSEARLLADTQYF. The rearrangement joins TRBV7-2 to TRBJ2-3, with D possibly matching TRBD2 (5 bases). The V end was cut by 5 bases, the J end by 4 bases, with 16 bases between. Germline values: CDR1 SGHTA, CDR2 FQGNSA. This CDR3 contains 15 residues.